Following are 13 T cell receptor beta chains from one sample sequenced in a study of T cell responses to AZD1222 COVID-19 vaccine. Generated by immunoSEQ multiplex PCR, the TCRdb table keeps only in-frame clones and is missing some. This sample has some 98,000 clones, with 84% found just once. This specimen was peripheral blood, taken 28 days after the second AZD1222 dose. The source of these receptors is an adult who received the AZD1222 COVID-19 vaccine.

This clone has only a few counts. The rearrangement uses TRBV10-1 and TRBJ1-1; D perhaps matches TRBD1 (5 bases). CDR1 and CDR2 (germline): WNHNN, SYGVQD (reference sequence). This CDR3 has 13 residues. V lost 3 bases and J 4 bases, leaving 9 bases between the germline ends. The chain's CDR3 is CASSESRATEAFF. For the CDR3, the DNA is TGCGCCAGCAGTGAATCCAGGGCCACTGAAGCTTTCTTT.

The chain uses TRBV18 and TRBJ1-4, with TRBD1 as a possible D gene (6 bases). This CDR3 contains 14 residues. The germline gives CDR1 KGHSH, CDR2 LQKENI. Trimming shortened V by 3 bases and J by 11 bases, and 16 bases separated the two germline ends. CDR3 sequence: CASSPGGAKGKLFF. For the CDR3, the DNA is TGTGCCAGCTCACCCGGGGGCGCAAAGGGGAAACTGTTTTTT.

This chain connects TRBV7-2 to TRBJ2-3, with a weak D call TRBD2 (7 bases). The V end was cut by 6 bases, the J end by 4 bases, with 11 bases between. Germline V CDR1 and CDR2: SGHTA, FQGNSA. This CDR3 is built from 13 residues. This CDR3 is CASRKGGADTQYF. DNA of the CDR3: TGTGCCAGCAGAAAAGGGGGGGCAGATACGCAGTATTTT.

The chain couples TRBV4-2 to TRBJ2-5, with 7 bases fitting TRBD2. The V gene end was trimmed by 0 bases and the J gene end by 3 bases; junction bases not matched to a gene: 4. The CDR3 totals 15 residues. Germline CDR1 is LGHNA and CDR2 is YNFKEQ. CDR3 in DNA: TGTGCCAGCAGCCAAGAAGGGGCGGGGGAAGAGACCCAGTACTTC. Amino acid sequence: CASSQEGAGEETQYF.

The count of this clone is one. The J gene is TRBJ2-7, the V gene TRBV5-1; weak D call: TRBD2 (5 bases). Germline CDR1 and CDR2: SGHRS and YFSETQ. The CDR3 covers 14 residues. Trimming shortened V by 0 bases and J by 5 bases, and 12 bases separated the two germline ends. CDR3 residues: CASSLAGVLNEQYF. CDR3 sequence (DNA): TGCGCCAGCAGCTTGGCCGGGGTCCTGAACGAGCAGTACTTC.

This chain uses TRBV5-5 with TRBJ2-1; TRBD1 is a possible D gene (5 bases). Germline CDR1 reads SGHKS; CDR2 reads YYEKEE (reference sequence). This CDR3 has 18 amino acids. Trimming took off 4 bases at V and 4 bases at J, with 24 bases between the two ends. For the CDR3, the DNA is TGTGCCAGCAGCACTTCCCCAGGGCATAAGGCCCTATACAATGAGCAGTTCTTC. This sequence encodes CASSTSPGHKALYNEQFF.

The chain combines TRBV19 with TRBJ1-2, with no clear D. Germline V gene data show CDR1 as LNHDA and CDR2 as SQIVND (reference sequence). V was trimmed by 0 bases and J by 8 bases, leaving 10 bases between them. The CDR3 has 13 amino acids. The CDR3 region has the DNA TGTGCCAGTAGTATAGATCCAGAACGAGGCTACACCTTC. This gives the protein CASSIDPERGYTF. The variable domain in full, completed from reference TRBV19 and TRBJ1-2, reads DGGITQSPKYLFRKEGQNVTLSCEQNLNHDAMYWYRQDPGQGLRLIYYSQIVNDFQKGDIAEGYSVSREKKESFPLTVTSAQKNPTAFYLCASSIDPERGYTFGSGTRLTVV.

The rearrangement uses TRBV9 and TRBJ2-2; D is tentatively TRBD1 or TRBD2 (5 bases each). The CDR3 runs 16 residues. V was cut by 1 base and J by 5 bases, with 15 bases left in between. The germline V gene has CDR1 SGDLS and CDR2 YYNGEE. In DNA, the CDR3 is TGTGCCAGCAGCGTAAATCCCAACGGGGCAACCGGGGAGCTGTTTTTT. Protein product: CASSVNPNGATGELFF.

The chain employs TRBV7-3 and TRBJ2-2; a possible D gene is TRBD2 (6 bases). With 5 bases removed from V and 1 base from J, the gap between germline ends came to 14 bases. This CDR3 has 16 amino acids. The germline V gene has CDR1 SGHTA and CDR2 FQGTGA. The CDR3 protein is CASSLLAVQNTGELFF. CDR3 DNA: TGTGCCAGCAGCCTTTTAGCGGTTCAGAACACCGGGGAGCTGTTTTTT.

The J gene is TRBJ2-1, the V gene TRBV19, with D hard to call. CDR1 LNHDA and CDR2 SQIVND come from the germline V gene (reference sequence). The CDR3 is made up of 12 amino acids. The V end lost 5 bases, the J end lost 4 bases, and 6 bases lay between the germline ends. In DNA, the CDR3 is TGTGCCAGTAGTCTGGCATACAATGAGCAGTTCTTC. This codes for CASSLAYNEQFF.

The chain is built from TRBV15 and TRBJ1-1, with no clear D. CDR1 and CDR2 (germline): LNHNV, YYDKDF (reference sequence). The CDR3 length is 14 residues. Deletions cut 1 base from V and 3 bases from J, with 9 bases between. In nucleotides, the CDR3 is TGTGCCACCAGCAGAGTGAATACCCACACTGAAGCTTTCTTT. Amino acids: CATSRVNTHTEAFF.

CDR3 DNA sequence: TGTGCCAGCAGCCCTGCCTACGAGCAGTACTTC. Protein sequence: CASSPAYEQYF. The chain links TRBV7-8 to TRBJ2-7; D ambiguous. The CDR3 consists of 11 residues. Germline V CDR1 and CDR2: SGHVS, FQNEAQ. Trimming removed 5 bases from V and 2 bases from J, with 4 bases in between. Variable domain in full (rest from reference TRBV7-8 and TRBJ2-7): GAGVSQSPRYKVAKRGQDVALRCDPISGHVSLFWYQQALGQGPEFLTYFQNEAQLDKSGLPSDRFFAERPEGSVSTLKIQRTQQEDSAVYLCASSPAYEQYFGPGTRLTVT.

This chain links TRBV7-8 with TRBJ2-5; 8 bases map to TRBD2. The V segment lost 4 bases and the J segment 5 bases; nucleotides outside the gene matches: 6. The CDR3 is 14 amino acids. CDR1 is SGHVS and CDR2 is FQNEAQ in the germline V gene. In DNA, the CDR3 is TGTGCCAGCAGCTCCCGGGAGGGCTCGGAGACCCAGTACTTC. Translated, it gives CASSSREGSETQYF.